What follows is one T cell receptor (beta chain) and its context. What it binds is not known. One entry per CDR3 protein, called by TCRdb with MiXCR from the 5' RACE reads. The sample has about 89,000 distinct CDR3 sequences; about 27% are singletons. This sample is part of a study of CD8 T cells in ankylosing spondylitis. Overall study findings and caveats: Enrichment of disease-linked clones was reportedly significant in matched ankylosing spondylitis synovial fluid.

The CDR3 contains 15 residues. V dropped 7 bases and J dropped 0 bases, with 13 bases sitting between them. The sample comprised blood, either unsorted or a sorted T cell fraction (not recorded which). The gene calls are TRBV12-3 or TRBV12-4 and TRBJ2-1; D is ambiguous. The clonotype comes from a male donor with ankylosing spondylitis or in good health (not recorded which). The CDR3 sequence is CASTLYRLSYNEQFF. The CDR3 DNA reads TGTGCCAGCACGTTGTACCGCCTCTCCTACAATGAGCAGTTCTTC.